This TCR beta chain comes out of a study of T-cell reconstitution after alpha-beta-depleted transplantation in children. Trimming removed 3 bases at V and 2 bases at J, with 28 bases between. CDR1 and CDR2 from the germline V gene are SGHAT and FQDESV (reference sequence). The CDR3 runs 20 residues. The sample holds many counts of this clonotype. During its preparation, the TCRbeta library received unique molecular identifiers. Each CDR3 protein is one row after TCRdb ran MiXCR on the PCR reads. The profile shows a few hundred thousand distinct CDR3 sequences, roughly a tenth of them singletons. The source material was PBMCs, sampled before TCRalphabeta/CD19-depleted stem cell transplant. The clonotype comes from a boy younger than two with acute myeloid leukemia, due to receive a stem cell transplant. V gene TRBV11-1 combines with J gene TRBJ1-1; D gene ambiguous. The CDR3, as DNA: TGTGCCAGCAGCTTTATTAGGATATTTTACGGGATCCCGGCAAACACTGAAGCTTTCTTT. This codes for CASSFIRIFYGIPANTEAFF.